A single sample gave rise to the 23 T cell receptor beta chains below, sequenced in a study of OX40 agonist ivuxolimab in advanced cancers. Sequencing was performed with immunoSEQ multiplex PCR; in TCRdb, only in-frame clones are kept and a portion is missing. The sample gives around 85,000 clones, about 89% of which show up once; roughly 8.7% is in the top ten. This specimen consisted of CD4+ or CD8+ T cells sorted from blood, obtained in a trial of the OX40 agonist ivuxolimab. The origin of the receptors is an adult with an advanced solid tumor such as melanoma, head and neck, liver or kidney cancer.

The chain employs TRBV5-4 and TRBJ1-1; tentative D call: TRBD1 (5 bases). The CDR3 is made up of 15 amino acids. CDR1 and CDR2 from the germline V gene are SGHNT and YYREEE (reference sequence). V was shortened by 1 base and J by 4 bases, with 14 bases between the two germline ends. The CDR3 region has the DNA TGTGCCAGCAGCTTGAAAGGGGCTGGGGGCACTGAAGCTTTCTTT. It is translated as CASSLKGAGGTEAFF. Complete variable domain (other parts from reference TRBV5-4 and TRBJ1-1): ETGVTQSPTHLIKTRGQQVTLRCSSQSGHNTVSWYQQALGQGPQFIFQYYREEENGRGNFPPRFSGLQFPNYSSELNVNALELDDSALYLCASSLKGAGGTEAFFGQGTRLTVV.

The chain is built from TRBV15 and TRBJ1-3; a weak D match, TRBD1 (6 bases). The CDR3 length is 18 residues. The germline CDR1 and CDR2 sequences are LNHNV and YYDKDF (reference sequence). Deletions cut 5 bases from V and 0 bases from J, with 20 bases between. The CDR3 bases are TGTGCCACCAGCGGGGGGCGAAGGACAGAGAGCTCTGGAAACACCATATATTTT. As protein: CATSGGRRTESSGNTIYF. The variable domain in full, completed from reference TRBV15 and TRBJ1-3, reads DAMVIQNPRYQVTQFGKPVTLSCSQTLNHNVMYWYQQKSSQAPKLLFHYYDKDFNNEADTPDNFQSRRPNTSFCFLDIRSPGLGDTAMYLCATSGGRRTESSGNTIYFGEGSWLTVV.

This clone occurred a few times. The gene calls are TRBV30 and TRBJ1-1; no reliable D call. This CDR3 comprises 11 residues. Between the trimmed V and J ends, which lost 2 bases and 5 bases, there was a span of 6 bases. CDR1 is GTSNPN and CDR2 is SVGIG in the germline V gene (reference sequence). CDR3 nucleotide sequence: TGTGCCTGGAGTATGGGGACTGAAGCTTTCTTT. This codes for CAWSMGTEAFF.

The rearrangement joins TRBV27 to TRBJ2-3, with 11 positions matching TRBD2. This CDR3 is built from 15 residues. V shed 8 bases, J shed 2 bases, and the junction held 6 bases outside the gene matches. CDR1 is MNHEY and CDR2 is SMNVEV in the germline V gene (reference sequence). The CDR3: CASAGTSGPTDTQYF. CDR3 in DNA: TGTGCCAGCGCGGGGACTAGCGGACCCACAGATACGCAGTATTTT.

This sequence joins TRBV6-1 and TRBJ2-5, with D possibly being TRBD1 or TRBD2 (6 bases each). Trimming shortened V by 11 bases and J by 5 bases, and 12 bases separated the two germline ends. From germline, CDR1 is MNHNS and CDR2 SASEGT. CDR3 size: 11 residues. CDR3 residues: CAGGRMETQYF. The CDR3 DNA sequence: TGTGCCGGGGGGCGCATGGAGACCCAGTACTTC.

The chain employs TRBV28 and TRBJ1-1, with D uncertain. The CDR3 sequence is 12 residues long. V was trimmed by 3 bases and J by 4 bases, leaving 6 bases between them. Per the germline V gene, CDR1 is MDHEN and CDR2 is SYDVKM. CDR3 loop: CASSFSGTEAFF. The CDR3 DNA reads TGTGCCAGCAGTTTTTCCGGCACTGAAGCTTTCTTT.

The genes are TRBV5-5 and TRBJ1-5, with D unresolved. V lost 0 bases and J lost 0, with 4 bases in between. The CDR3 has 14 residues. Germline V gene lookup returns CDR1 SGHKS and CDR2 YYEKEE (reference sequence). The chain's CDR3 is CASSLVSSNQPQHF. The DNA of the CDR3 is TGTGCCAGCAGCTTGGTCTCTAGCAATCAGCCCCAGCATTTT. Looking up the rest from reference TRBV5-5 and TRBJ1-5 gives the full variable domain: DAGVTQSPTHLIKTRGQQVTLRCSPISGHKSVSWYQQVLGQGPQFIFQYYEKEERGRGNFPDRFSARQFPNYSSELNVNALLLGDSALYLCASSLVSSNQPQHFGDGTRLSIL.

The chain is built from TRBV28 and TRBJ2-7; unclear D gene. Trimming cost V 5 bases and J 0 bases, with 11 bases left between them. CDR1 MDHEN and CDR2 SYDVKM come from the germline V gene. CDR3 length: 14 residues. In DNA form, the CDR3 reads TGTGCCAGCAGTGAAAACAGTTACTCCTACGAGCAGTACTTC. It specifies CASSENSYSYEQYF.

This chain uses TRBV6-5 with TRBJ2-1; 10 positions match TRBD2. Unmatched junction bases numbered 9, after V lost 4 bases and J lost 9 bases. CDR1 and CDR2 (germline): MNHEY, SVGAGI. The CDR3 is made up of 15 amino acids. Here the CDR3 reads CASSWMSGRALEQFF. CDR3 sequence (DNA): TGTGCCAGCAGTTGGATGAGCGGGAGGGCCCTTGAGCAGTTCTTC.

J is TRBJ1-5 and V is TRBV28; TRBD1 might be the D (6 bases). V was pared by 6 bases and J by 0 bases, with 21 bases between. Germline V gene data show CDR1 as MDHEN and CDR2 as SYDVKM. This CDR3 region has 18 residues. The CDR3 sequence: CASSRGGSRKNSNQPQHF. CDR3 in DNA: TGTGCCAGCAGCAGAGGGGGGTCGAGGAAAAATAGCAATCAGCCCCAGCATTTT. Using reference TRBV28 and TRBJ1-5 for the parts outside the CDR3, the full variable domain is DVKVTQSSRYLVKRTGEKVFLECVQDMDHENMFWYRQDPGLGLRLIYFSYDVKMKEKGDIPEGYSVSREKKERFSLILESASTNQTSMYLCASSRGGSRKNSNQPQHFGDGTRLSIL.

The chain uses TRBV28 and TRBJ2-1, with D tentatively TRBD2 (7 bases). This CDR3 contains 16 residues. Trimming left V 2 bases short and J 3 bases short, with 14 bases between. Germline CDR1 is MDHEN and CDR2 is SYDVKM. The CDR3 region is CASSLEWGGFYNEQFF. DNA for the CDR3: TGTGCCAGCAGTTTAGAATGGGGGGGCTTCTACAATGAGCAGTTCTTC.

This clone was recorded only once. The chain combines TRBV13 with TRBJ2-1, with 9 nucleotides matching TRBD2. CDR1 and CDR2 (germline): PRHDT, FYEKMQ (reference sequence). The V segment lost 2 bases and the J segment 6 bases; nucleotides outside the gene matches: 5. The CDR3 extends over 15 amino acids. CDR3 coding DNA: TGTGCCAGCAGCTTAATCGGCGGGAGGGCCAATGAGCAGTTCTTC. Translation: CASSLIGGRANEQFF.

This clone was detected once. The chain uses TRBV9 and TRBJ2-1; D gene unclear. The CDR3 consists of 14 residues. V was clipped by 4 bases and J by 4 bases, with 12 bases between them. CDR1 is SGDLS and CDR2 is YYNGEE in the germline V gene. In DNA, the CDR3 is TGTGCCAGCAGCACCCACGACCTTTACAATGAGCAGTTCTTC. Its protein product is CASSTHDLYNEQFF.

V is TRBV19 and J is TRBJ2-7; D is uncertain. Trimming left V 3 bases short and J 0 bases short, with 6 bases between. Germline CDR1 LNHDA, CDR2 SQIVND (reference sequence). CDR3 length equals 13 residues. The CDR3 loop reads CASSMAVSYEQYF. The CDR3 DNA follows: TGTGCCAGTAGTATGGCGGTCTCCTACGAGCAGTACTTC.

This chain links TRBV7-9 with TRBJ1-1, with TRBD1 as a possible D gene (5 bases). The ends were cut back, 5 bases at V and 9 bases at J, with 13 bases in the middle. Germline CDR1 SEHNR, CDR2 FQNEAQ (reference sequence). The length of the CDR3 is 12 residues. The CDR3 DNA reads TGTGCCAGCAGCCGAGCCGGGACTCAAGCTTTCTTT. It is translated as CASSRAGTQAFF.

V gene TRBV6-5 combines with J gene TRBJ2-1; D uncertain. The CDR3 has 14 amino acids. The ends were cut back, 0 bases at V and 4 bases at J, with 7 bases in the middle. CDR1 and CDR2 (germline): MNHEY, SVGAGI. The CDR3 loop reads CASSYSGFYNEQFF. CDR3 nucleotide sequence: TGTGCCAGCAGTTACTCGGGATTTTACAATGAGCAGTTCTTC.

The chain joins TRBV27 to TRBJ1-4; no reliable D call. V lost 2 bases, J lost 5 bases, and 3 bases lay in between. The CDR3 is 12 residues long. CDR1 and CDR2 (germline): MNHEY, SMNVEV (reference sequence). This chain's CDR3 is CASSLGNEKLFF. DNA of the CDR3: TGTGCCAGCAGTTTAGGGAATGAAAAACTGTTTTTT.

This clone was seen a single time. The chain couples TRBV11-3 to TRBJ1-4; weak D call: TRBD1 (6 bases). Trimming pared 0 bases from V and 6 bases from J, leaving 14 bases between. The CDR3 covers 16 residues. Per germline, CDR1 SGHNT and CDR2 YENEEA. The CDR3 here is CASSLDGGAPDEKLFF. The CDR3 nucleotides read TGTGCCAGCAGCTTAGATGGGGGGGCGCCGGATGAAAAACTGTTTTTT.

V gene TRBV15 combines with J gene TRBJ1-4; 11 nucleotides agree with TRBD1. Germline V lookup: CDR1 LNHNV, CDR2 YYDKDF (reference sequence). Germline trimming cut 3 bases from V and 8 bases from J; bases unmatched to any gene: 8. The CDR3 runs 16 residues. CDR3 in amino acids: CATSSAWTGGREKLFF. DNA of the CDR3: TGTGCCACCAGCAGTGCTTGGACAGGGGGCCGAGAAAAACTGTTTTTT.

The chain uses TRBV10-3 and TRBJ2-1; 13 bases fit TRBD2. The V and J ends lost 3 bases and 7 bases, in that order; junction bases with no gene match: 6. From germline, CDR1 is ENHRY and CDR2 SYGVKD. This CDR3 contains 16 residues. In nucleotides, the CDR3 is TGTGCCATCAGTGATGGCCCGGGACTAGCGGGGAATGAGCAGTTCTTC. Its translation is CAISDGPGLAGNEQFF.

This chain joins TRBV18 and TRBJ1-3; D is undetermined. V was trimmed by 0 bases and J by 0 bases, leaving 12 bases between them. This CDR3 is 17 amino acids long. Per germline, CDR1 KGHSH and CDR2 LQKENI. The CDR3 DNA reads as TGTGCCAGCTCACCACCGAAGGGCCGAAACTCTGGAAACACCATATATTTT. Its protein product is CASSPPKGRNSGNTIYF.

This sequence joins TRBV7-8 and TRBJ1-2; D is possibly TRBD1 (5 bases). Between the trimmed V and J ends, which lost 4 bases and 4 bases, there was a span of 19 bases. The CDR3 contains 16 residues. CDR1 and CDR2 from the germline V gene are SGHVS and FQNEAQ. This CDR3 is CASSYRGLSGFYGYTF. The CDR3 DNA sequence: TGTGCCAGCAGCTATAGGGGTCTTAGCGGATTCTATGGCTACACCTTC.

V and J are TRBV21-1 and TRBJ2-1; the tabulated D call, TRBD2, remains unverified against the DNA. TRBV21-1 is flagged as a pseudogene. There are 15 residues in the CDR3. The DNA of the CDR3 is TGTGCCAGCAGCCCCCCGGAGTTGTCCTACAATGAGCAGTTCTTC. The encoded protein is CASSPPELSYNEQFF.